Listed here are 8 T cell receptor beta chains from one sample, sequenced in a study of blood T cell repertoires in COVID-19. Method: immunoSEQ multiplex PCR; TCRdb's copy keeps in-frame clones and lacks some. The sample comprises 63,000 or so clones, roughly four fifths of which are singletons, and 35% to 45% rests with the top ten. Material: peripheral blood. Receptors were obtained from a human donor in a cohort sampled during active COVID-19.

This clone was picked up a small number of times. The chain carries TRBV6-5 and TRBJ1-4; TRBD1 is a possible D gene (5 bases). The CDR3 length is 13 residues. V shed 7 bases and J shed 2 bases, with 8 bases lying between them. CDR1 is MNHEY and CDR2 is SVGAGI in the germline V gene. Here the CDR3 DNA reads TGTGCCAGCAAAAGACAGACTAATGAAAAACTGTTTTTT. Amino acids: CASKRQTNEKLFF.

This chain links TRBV4-3 with TRBJ2-5; a weak D match, TRBD1 (5 bases). V lost 1 base, J lost 3 bases, and 15 bases lay in between. Looked up from germline, CDR1 is LGHNA and CDR2 is YSLEER. The CDR3 is made up of 16 amino acids. The CDR3 nucleotides read TGCGCCAGCAGCCAAGGGGGCTTCGGCACCGAAGAGACCCAGTACTTC. Amino acids: CASSQGGFGTEETQYF.

This clone was recorded only once. The V and J genes are TRBV6-5 and TRBJ2-7, with D maybe TRBD1 (5 bases). CDR3 length: 13 residues. The germline V and J ends were trimmed by 6 bases and 3 bases, with 12 bases remaining between them. Germline V lookup: CDR1 MNHEY, CDR2 SVGAGI. The CDR3 spells CASRVTAGYEQYF. The CDR3, as DNA: TGTGCCAGCAGGGTGACAGCAGGCTACGAGCAGTACTTC.

V gene TRBV5-4 combines with J gene TRBJ2-2; D is perhaps TRBD2 (6 bases). There are 14 residues in the CDR3. Deletions cut 3 bases from V and 2 bases from J, with 8 bases between. Germline-derived CDR1 and CDR2 are SGHNT and YYREEE (reference sequence). The CDR3 loop reads CASSSTSNTGELFF. The CDR3 DNA follows: TGTGCCAGCAGCTCGACTAGTAACACCGGGGAGCTGTTTTTT.

V and J are TRBV24-1 and TRBJ1-5, with TRBD1 identical over 9 bases. This CDR3 spans 17 amino acids. J gave up 1 base and V 4 bases, and 7 bases lay outside the gene matches. CDR1 is KGHDR and CDR2 is SFDVKD in the germline V gene. The CDR3 DNA reads TGTGCCACCAGTGACCCGGGACAGGGTGCGAGCAATCAGCCCCAGCATTTT. Amino acids: CATSDPGQGASNQPQHF.

The V call is TRBV6-1, the J call TRBJ1-2; D gene unclear. The CDR3 spans 15 residues. V lost 1 base, J lost 4 bases, and 13 bases lay in between. Germline V gene lookup returns CDR1 MNHNS and CDR2 SASEGT. CDR3: CASSEGWREGYGYTF. CDR3 DNA sequence: TGTGCCAGCAGTGAAGGATGGAGGGAAGGCTATGGCTACACCTTC.

The chain uses TRBV18 and TRBJ2-7; possible D gene TRBD1, 5 bases. The CDR3 totals 13 residues. The V end was cut by 3 bases, the J end by 6 bases, with 12 bases between. Germline assignment: CDR1 KGHSH and CDR2 LQKENI. This CDR3 is CASSPVVQGEQYF. CDR3 sequence (DNA): TGTGCCAGCTCACCGGTTGTTCAGGGCGAGCAGTACTTC.

This chain links TRBV5-1 with TRBJ2-5; D might be TRBD1 (6 bases). This CDR3 is 15 amino acids long. The V gene's germline CDR1 is SGHRS and CDR2 YFSETQ. V lost 2 bases, J lost 1 base, and 12 bases lay in between. DNA for the CDR3: TGCGCCAGCAGCTTAGCAGGGGCGATCCAAGAGACCCAGTACTTC. It translates to CASSLAGAIQETQYF.